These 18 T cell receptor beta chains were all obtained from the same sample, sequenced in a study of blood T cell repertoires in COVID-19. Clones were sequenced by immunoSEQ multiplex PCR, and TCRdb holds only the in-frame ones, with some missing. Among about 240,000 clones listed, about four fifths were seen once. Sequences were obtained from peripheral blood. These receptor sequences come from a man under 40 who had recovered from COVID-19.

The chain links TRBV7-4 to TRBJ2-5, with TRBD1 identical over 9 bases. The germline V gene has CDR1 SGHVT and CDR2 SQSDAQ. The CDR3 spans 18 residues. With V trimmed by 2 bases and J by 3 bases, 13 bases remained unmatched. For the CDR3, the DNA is TGTGCCAGCAGCTTAAATAGTCGGGGGACAGGGCCAAAAGAGACCCAGTACTTC. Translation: CASSLNSRGTGPKETQYF.

The CDR3 DNA follows: TGTGCCAGCACCCTACCAGGGGGAGTTCGGGGTGGCTACACCTTC. It translates to CASTLPGGVRGGYTF. This chain uses TRBV5-6 with TRBJ1-2; 7 bases match TRBD1. This CDR3 is 15 amino acids long. J gave up 7 bases and V 6 bases, and 15 bases lay outside the gene matches. The germline V gene has CDR1 SGHDT and CDR2 YYEEEE.

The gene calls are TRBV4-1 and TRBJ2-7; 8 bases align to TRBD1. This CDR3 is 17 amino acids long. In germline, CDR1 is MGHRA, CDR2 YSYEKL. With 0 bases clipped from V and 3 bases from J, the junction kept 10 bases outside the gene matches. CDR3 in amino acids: CASSQDLRTGHIYEQYF. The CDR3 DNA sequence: TGCGCCAGCAGCCAAGATCTTAGGACAGGGCACATCTACGAGCAGTACTTC.

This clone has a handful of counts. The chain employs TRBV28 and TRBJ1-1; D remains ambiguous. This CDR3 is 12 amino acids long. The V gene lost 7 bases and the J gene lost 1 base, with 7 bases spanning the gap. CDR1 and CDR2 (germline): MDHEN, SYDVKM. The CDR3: CASKWANTEAFF. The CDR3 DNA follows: TGTGCCAGCAAATGGGCGAACACTGAAGCTTTCTTT.

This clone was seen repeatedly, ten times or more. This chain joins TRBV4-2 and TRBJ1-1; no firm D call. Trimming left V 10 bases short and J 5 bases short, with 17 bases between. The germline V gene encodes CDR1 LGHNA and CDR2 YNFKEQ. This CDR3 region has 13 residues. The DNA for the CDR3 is TGTGCCACCCAAAGTCCGACCGGGACTGAAGCTTTCTTT. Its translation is CATQSPTGTEAFF.

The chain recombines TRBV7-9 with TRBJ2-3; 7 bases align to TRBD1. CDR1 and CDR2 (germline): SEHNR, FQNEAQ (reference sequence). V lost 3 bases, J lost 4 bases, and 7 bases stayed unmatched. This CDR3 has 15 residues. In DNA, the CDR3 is TGTGCCAGCAGCTTCGACAGGGTAGGAGCAGATACGCAGTATTTT. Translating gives CASSFDRVGADTQYF.

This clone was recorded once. The CDR3 region is CASSLTTGNTIYF. CDR3 sequence (DNA): TGTGCCAGCAGCTTAACAACTGGAAACACCATATATTTT. The V and J genes are TRBV7-2 and TRBJ1-3; D gene uncertain. The V gene lost 2 bases and the J gene lost 2 bases, with 4 bases spanning the gap. The CDR3 sequence is 13 residues long. The V gene's germline CDR1 is SGHTA and CDR2 FQGNSA.

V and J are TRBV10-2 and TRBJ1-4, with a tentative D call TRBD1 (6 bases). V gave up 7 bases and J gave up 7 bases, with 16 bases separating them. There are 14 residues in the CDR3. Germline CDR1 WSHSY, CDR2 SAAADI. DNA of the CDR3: TGCGCCAGCACCCCACAGGGCGGAGGTGAAAAACTGTTTTTT. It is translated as CASTPQGGGEKLFF.

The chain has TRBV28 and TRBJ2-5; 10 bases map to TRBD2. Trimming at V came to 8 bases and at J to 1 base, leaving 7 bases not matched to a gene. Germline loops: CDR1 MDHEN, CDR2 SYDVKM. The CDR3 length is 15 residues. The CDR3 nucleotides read TGTGCCAGCCACCTAGCGGGGGCGCGCCAAGAGACCCAGTACTTC. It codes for CASHLAGARQETQYF.

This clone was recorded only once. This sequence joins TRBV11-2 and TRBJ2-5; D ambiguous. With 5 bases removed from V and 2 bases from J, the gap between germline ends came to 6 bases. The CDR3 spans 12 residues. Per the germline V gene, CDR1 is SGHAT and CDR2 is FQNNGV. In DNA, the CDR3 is TGTGCCAGCAGCACACAGCAAGAGACCCAGTACTTC. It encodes CASSTQQETQYF. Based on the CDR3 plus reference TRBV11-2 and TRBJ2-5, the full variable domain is EAGVAQSPRYKIIEKRQSVAFWCNPISGHATLYWYQQILGQGPKLLIQFQNNGVVDDSQLPKDRFSAERLKGVDSTLKIQPAKLEDSAVYLCASSTQQETQYFGPGTRLLVL.

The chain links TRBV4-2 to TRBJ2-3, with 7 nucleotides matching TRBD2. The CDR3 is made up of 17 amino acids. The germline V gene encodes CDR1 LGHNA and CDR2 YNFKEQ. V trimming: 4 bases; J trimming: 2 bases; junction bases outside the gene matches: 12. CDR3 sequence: CASSRSRGGEVTDTQYF. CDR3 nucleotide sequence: TGTGCCAGCAGCCGATCGAGGGGAGGGGAAGTCACAGATACGCAGTATTTT.

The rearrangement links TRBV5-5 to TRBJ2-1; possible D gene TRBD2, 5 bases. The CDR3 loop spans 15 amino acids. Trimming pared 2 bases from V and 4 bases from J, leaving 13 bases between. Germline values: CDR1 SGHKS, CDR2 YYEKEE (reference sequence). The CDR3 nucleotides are TGTGCCAGCAGCTTCGGCAAGTCGGGGTACAATGAGCAGTTCTTC. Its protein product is CASSFGKSGYNEQFF.

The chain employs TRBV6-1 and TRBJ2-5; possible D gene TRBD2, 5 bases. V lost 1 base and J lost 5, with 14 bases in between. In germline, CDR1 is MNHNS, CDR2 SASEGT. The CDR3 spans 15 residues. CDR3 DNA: TGTGCCAGCAGTGAAGAGTCGTCGGAGGCGGAGACCCAGTACTTC. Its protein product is CASSEESSEAETQYF.

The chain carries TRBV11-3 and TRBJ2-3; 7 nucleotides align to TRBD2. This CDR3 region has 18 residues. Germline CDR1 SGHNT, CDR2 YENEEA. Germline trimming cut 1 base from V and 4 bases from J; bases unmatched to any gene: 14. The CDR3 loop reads CASSLGPPGLPGPDTQYF. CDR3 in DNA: TGTGCCAGCAGCTTAGGCCCCCCGGGACTACCCGGCCCAGATACGCAGTATTTT.

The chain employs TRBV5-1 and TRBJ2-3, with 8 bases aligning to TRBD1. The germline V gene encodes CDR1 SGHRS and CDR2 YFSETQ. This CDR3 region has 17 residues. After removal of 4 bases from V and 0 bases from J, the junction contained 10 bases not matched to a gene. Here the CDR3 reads CASSIGFGQGSTDTQYF. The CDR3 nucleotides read TGCGCCAGCAGCATCGGCTTTGGACAGGGTAGCACAGATACGCAGTATTTT.

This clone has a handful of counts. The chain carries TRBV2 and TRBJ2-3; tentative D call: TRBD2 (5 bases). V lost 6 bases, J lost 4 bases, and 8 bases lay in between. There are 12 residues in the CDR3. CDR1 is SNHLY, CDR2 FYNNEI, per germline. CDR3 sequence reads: CASRVRADTQYF. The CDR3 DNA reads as TGTGCCAGCAGGGTGAGGGCAGATACGCAGTATTTT.

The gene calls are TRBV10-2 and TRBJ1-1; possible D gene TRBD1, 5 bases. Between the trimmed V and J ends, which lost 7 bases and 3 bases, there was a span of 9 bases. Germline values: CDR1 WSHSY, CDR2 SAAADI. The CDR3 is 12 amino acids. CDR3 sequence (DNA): TGCGCCAGCAACTCGGGGGACACTGAAGCTTTCTTT. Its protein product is CASNSGDTEAFF.

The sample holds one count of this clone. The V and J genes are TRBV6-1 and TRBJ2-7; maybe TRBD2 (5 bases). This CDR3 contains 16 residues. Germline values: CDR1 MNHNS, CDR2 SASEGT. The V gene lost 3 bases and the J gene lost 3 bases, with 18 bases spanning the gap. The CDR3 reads CASSDVDYGSLYEQYV. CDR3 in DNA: TGTGCCAGCAGTGATGTAGACTACGGGTCCCTCTACGAGCAGTACGTC.